Listed here is a single TCR beta chain. From germline, CDR1 is SQVTM and CDR2 ANQGSEA. V lost 2 bases, J lost 5 bases, and 18 bases lay in between. The CDR3 consists of 15 residues. In the authors' workflow: Counts of nucleated cells, estimated from reference gene primer amplification, were obtained. The assay was immunoSEQ multiplex PCR, and TCRdb's table has in-frame clones only and misses some. The D gene and trimming were derived from the DNA, and the V and J assignments and clone size from that table. This sample has hundreds of thousands of clones, with nearly 90% found just once. The data originate from a study of blood T cell repertoires in COVID-19.

This clonotype was obtained from a woman between 18 and 29 years old who had recovered from COVID-19. The sequencing sample was made of peripheral blood. V gene TRBV29-1 combines with J gene TRBJ1-2; D is uncertain. CDR3 loop: CSVEYPGIDDYGYTF. For the CDR3, the DNA is TGCAGCGTTGAATATCCAGGCATTGACGATTATGGCTACACCTTC.